These 13 T cell receptor beta chains came from one sample sequenced in a study of blood T cell repertoires in COVID-19. The table came from immunoSEQ multiplex PCR; TCRdb's copy has only in-frame clones and leaves some out. Of fewer than 95,000 clones detected, approximately 92% appear once; the ten largest clones hold 0.77%. The sample was peripheral blood. These receptors all come from a woman of 80 years or more with acute or convalescent COVID-19.

V and J are TRBV5-8 and TRBJ2-7; 7 positions agree with TRBD1. Losses at the gene ends were 1 base for V and 0 bases for J; bases not matched to a gene: 4. The CDR3 is made up of 15 amino acids. Germline V gives CDR1 SGHTS, CDR2 YDEGEE. CDR3 in amino acids: CASSLRTGSSYEQYF. The CDR3 DNA follows: TGTGCCAGCAGCTTGAGGACAGGATCCTCCTACGAGCAGTACTTC.

The V and J genes are TRBV6-5 and TRBJ1-3; D is unresolved. V was trimmed by 5 bases and J by 0 bases, leaving 8 bases between them. The CDR3 is made up of 14 amino acids. The germline gives CDR1 MNHEY, CDR2 SVGAGI. The CDR3 sequence is CASSINYSGNTIYF. DNA of the CDR3: TGTGCCAGCAGTATCAACTACTCTGGAAACACCATATATTTT.

The CDR3 protein is CAIPSLSRGYTF. The CDR3 DNA reads TGTGCCATCCCGTCCTTGTCCAGGGGCTACACCTTC. The genes are TRBV6-5 and TRBJ1-2; D gene ambiguous. CDR3 length: 12 residues. Germline CDR1 and CDR2: MNHEY and SVGAGI. Trimming stripped 10 bases from V and 8 bases from J, with 17 bases between.

The chain combines TRBV7-2 with TRBJ1-4; TRBD1 aligns across 7 bases. With 4 bases clipped from V and 4 bases from J, the junction kept 6 bases outside the gene matches. The germline V gene has CDR1 SGHTA and CDR2 FQGNSA. The CDR3 length is 15 residues. The CDR3 region is CASSSGDSFNEKLFF. The CDR3 coding sequence is TGTGCCAGCAGCTCGGGGGACAGTTTTAATGAAAAACTGTTTTTT. The whole variable domain, filled in from reference TRBV7-2 and TRBJ1-4, reads GAGVSQSPSNKVTEKGKDVELRCDPISGHTALYWYRQSLGQGLEFLIYFQGNSAPDKSGLPSDRFSAERTGGSVSTLTIQRTQQEDSAVYLCASSSGDSFNEKLFFGSGTQLSVL.

The chain links TRBV12-5 to TRBJ1-5; possible D gene TRBD1, 6 bases. Looked up from germline, CDR1 is LGHNT and CDR2 is FRNRAP. Trimming shortened V by 2 bases and J by 6 bases, and 11 bases separated the two germline ends. The CDR3 runs to 14 residues. Written as DNA, the CDR3 is TGTGCTAGTGGTTTGTCAGGGGCGGGTCAGCCCCAGCATTTT. Protein: CASGLSGAGQPQHF.

The rearrangement links TRBV2 to TRBJ1-1; D gene ambiguous. CDR1 and CDR2 (germline): SNHLY, FYNNEI. Trimming shortened V by 5 bases and J by 3 bases, and 10 bases separated the two germline ends. CDR3 length equals 13 residues. The CDR3 DNA follows: TGTGCCAGCAGTTCGGAGGTGGACACTGAAGCTTTCTTT. Translated: CASSSEVDTEAFF.

The chain has TRBV15 and TRBJ2-2; D not certain. There are 14 residues in the CDR3. Germline lookup yields CDR1 LNHNV and CDR2 YYDKDF (reference sequence). V gave up 4 bases and J gave up 1 base, with 7 bases separating them. The CDR3 DNA reads as TGTGCCACCAGCATAGCTGGGAACACCGGGGAGCTGTTTTTT. The encoded protein is CATSIAGNTGELFF.

This clone came up a few times. The chain has TRBV19 and TRBJ2-2; 11 bases match TRBD2. The CDR3 runs 19 residues. Germline V CDR1 and CDR2: LNHDA, SQIVND (reference sequence). V was pared by 2 bases and J by 0 bases, with 8 bases of the junction left unmatched. DNA of the CDR3: TGTGCCAGTAGTATATTTTCTAGCGGGGGGTTCGCGAACACCGGGGAGCTGTTTTTT. Translation gives CASSIFSSGGFANTGELFF. Filled out from reference TRBV19 and TRBJ2-2, the complete variable domain reads DGGITQSPKYLFRKEGQNVTLSCEQNLNHDAMYWYRQDPGQGLRLIYYSQIVNDFQKGDIAEGYSVSREKKESFPLTVTSAQKNPTAFYLCASSIFSSGGFANTGELFFGEGSRLTVL.

The chain couples TRBV4-1 to TRBJ1-2; TRBD1 matches at 9 bases. Losses at the gene ends were 4 bases for V and 4 bases for J; bases not matched to a gene: 7. CDR1 is MGHRA, CDR2 YSYEKL, per germline. This CDR3 has 15 residues. The CDR3 nucleotides read TGCGCCAGCAGCCCCGGACAGGGGACGGTCTATGGCTACACCTTC. Translating gives CASSPGQGTVYGYTF.

The rearrangement uses TRBV5-6 and TRBJ1-6, with D perhaps TRBD1 (5 bases). Germline-derived CDR1 and CDR2 are SGHDT and YYEEEE. This CDR3 has 16 residues. V gave up 0 bases and J gave up 6 bases, with 13 bases separating them. CDR3 amino acids: CASSLVEGVPNSPLHF. The CDR3 DNA follows: TGTGCCAGCAGCTTGGTAGAAGGGGTTCCTAATTCACCCCTCCACTTT.

This chain uses TRBV27 with TRBJ2-3; 8 bases map to TRBD2. The CDR3 totals 17 residues. The V gene's germline CDR1 is MNHEY and CDR2 SMNVEV (reference sequence). The ends lost 6 bases at V and 2 bases at J; junction bases unmatched: 13. The CDR3, as DNA: TGTGCCAGCAGACGACTGGGGCTAGCGGGCCCCACAGATACGCAGTATTTT. Residues: CASRRLGLAGPTDTQYF.

The chain couples TRBV27 to TRBJ2-3; 10 positions match TRBD1. Germline CDR1 and CDR2: MNHEY and SMNVEV (reference sequence). After removal of 5 bases from V and 0 bases from J, the junction contained 11 bases not matched to a gene. The CDR3 length is 18 residues. The CDR3, as DNA: TGTGCCAGCAGTCACCGGGACAGGGGATTTTCTAGCACAGATACGCAGTATTTT. Protein: CASSHRDRGFSSTDTQYF.

This clone was counted a few times. CDR3 residues: CASSYRPGQPLHF. CDR3 bases: TGTGCCAGCAGTTACCGGCCGGGTCAACCCCTCCACTTT. The chain carries TRBV6-5 and TRBJ1-6; D remains ambiguous. Looked up from germline, CDR1 is MNHEY and CDR2 is SVGAGI. The CDR3 loop spans 13 amino acids. Trimming took off 2 bases at V and 12 bases at J, with 11 bases between the two ends.